A single sample gave rise to the 12 T cell receptor beta chains below, sequenced in a study of control samples from healthy donors and cancer patients (dated by TCRdb to about 2020). Library construction relied on the immunoSEQ multiplex PCR assay. TCRdb carries this immuneACCESS record with in-frame sequences only. Its versions omit some clonotypes, under half of them owing to an unresolved V gene in the studies checked, with the rest unexplained. The sample has approximately 230,000 clones on record, around 80% of them singletons. Together, the top ten hold roughly 14% of the sample. Sequencing used PBMCs. These TCRs come from a woman aged 55-69 years with lung cancer.

Comment on this clone: An end of the junction does not agree with germline; a read error may underlie this. The chain uses TRBV7-7 and TRBJ2-2, with D uncertain. Germline V gene data show CDR1 as SSHAT and CDR2 as FNYEAQ (reference sequence). The CDR3 consists of 16 residues. CDR3 protein: CASSLGSPGSTGELFF. The CDR3 DNA is TGTGCTAGCAGCTTAGGGTCCCCAGGTAGCACCGGGGAGCTGTTTTTT.

The chain links TRBV7-9 to TRBJ1-2; 9 nucleotides line up with TRBD1. The CDR3 is 13 residues long. Germline CDR1 SEHNR, CDR2 FQNEAQ (reference sequence). V was pared by 7 bases and J by 5 bases, with 5 bases of the junction left unmatched. The CDR3 spells CASNRDRDYGYTF. The CDR3 DNA is TGTGCCAGCAACCGGGACAGGGATTATGGCTACACCTTC.

The chain is built from TRBV4-1 and TRBJ1-4; 8 positions agree with TRBD1. Germline V gene data show CDR1 as MGHRA and CDR2 as YSYEKL. The CDR3 is made up of 15 amino acids. The V and J ends lost 4 bases and 3 bases, in that order; junction bases with no gene match: 4. In nucleotides, the CDR3 is TGCGCCAGCAGCCTCCAGGGGGCGGCTAATGAAAAACTGTTTTTT. Protein sequence: CASSLQGAANEKLFF.

The V and J genes are TRBV7-3 and TRBJ1-1, with D possibly matching TRBD1 (5 bases). Germline V CDR1 and CDR2: SGHTA, FQGTGA. The CDR3 covers 13 residues. V was cut by 2 bases and J by 6 bases, with 10 bases left in between. The CDR3 loop is CASSLRRGAEAFF. The CDR3 DNA reads TGTGCCAGCAGCTTACGAAGGGGCGCTGAAGCTTTCTTT.

The V and J genes are TRBV2 and TRBJ1-6; D remains ambiguous. The CDR3 totals 14 residues. Looked up from germline, CDR1 is SNHLY and CDR2 is FYNNEI. V dropped 2 bases and J dropped 7 bases, with 9 bases sitting between them. The DNA of the CDR3 is TGTGCCAGCAGTGAACGGGCGGTGAATTCACCCCTCCACTTT. Translating gives CASSERAVNSPLHF.

In this sample, this clone turned up once. The chain recombines TRBV9 with TRBJ1-3; no definite D call. The CDR3 covers 14 residues. Germline lookup yields CDR1 SGDLS and CDR2 YYNGEE. V lost 2 bases, J lost 0 bases, and 6 bases lay in between. The CDR3 sequence is CASSVQSSGNTIYF. The CDR3 coding sequence is TGTGCCAGCAGCGTGCAGAGCTCTGGAAACACCATATATTTT.

The V gene is TRBV5-4, the J gene TRBJ1-5; a weak D match, TRBD1 (5 bases). Germline CDR1 reads SGHNT; CDR2 reads YYREEE (reference sequence). V was pared by 3 bases and J by 1 base, with 8 bases between. The CDR3 consists of 14 residues. The CDR3 sequence is CASSSGGSNQPQHF. Here the CDR3 DNA reads TGTGCCAGCAGCTCGGGGGGGAGCAATCAGCCCCAGCATTTT. Based on the CDR3 plus reference TRBV5-4 and TRBJ1-5, the full variable domain is ETGVTQSPTHLIKTRGQQVTLRCSSQSGHNTVSWYQQALGQGPQFIFQYYREEENGRGNFPPRFSGLQFPNYSSELNVNALELDDSALYLCASSSGGSNQPQHFGDGTRLSIL.

This clone has at least ten counts. J is TRBJ1-5 and V is TRBV18; 7 bases match TRBD1. Germline CDR1 KGHSH, CDR2 LQKENI. There are 14 residues in the CDR3. J lost 4 bases, V lost 3 bases, and 3 bases had no gene match. The CDR3 protein is CASSPGQRNQPQHF. Written as DNA, the CDR3 is TGTGCCAGCTCACCGGGACAGAGAAATCAGCCCCAGCATTTT. Full variable domain (outside the CDR3, taken from reference TRBV18 and TRBJ1-5): NAGVMQNPRHLVRRRGQEARLRCSPMKGHSHVYWYRQLPEEGLKFMVYLQKENIIDESGMPKERFSAEFPKEGPSILRIQQVVRGDSAAYFCASSPGQRNQPQHFGDGTRLSIL.

Details on this clone: An end of the junction differs from the germline gene, which may be a read error. This sample also contains other DNA sequences that code for the same CDR3. The rearrangement links TRBV5-4 to TRBJ2-7, with D perhaps given as TRBD1 or TRBD2 (6 bases each). This CDR3 is built from 15 residues. Germline loops: CDR1 SGHNT, CDR2 YYREEE (reference sequence). CDR3 bases: TGTGCCAGCAGCTTGGACAGGGAGGCGTCCTACGAGCAGTATTTC. This translates into CASSLDREASYEQYF.

The chain couples TRBV5-1 to TRBJ1-1, with D perhaps TRBD1 (5 bases). The CDR3 runs to 14 residues. The V gene lost 5 bases and the J gene lost 1 base, with 12 bases spanning the gap. Germline V gives CDR1 SGHRS, CDR2 YFSETQ. CDR3 sequence reads: CASRPGTANTEAFF. In DNA, the CDR3 is TGCGCCAGCAGACCCGGGACGGCGAACACTGAAGCTTTCTTT.

Turning to this clone: This specimen includes other DNA sequences encoding the same CDR3. This chain uses TRBV12-3 or TRBV12-4 with TRBJ1-1; D uncertain. The CDR3 extends over 13 amino acids. The ends were cut back, 3 bases at V and 4 bases at J, with 9 bases in the middle. The CDR3 DNA is TGTGCCAGCAGTTTGCAGGAGGCCACTGAAGCTTTCTTT. This translates into CASSLQEATEAFF.

The CDR3, as DNA: TGTGCCAGCAGCCCAGTGGGGAGGGCGGGAGGCCGGGAGCTGTTTTTT. Translated, it gives CASSPVGRAGGRELFF. The rearrangement uses TRBV9 and TRBJ2-2, with TRBD2 identical over 8 bases. Germline assignment: CDR1 SGDLS and CDR2 YYNGEE. The CDR3 extends over 16 amino acids. V lost 4 bases and J lost 9; bases outside the gene matches: 14.